The clone carrying this T cell receptor (beta chain) came up a few times. This sample stems from a study of identical twins. TCRdb re-analysed the 5' RACE reads in MiXCR, keeping a single row per CDR3 protein. This sample yields around 1.7 million distinct CDR3 sequences, of which 25% to 35% are seen a single time; around 0.3% belongs to the top ten. Sequencing used cord blood. This TCR came from a newborn girl in good health.

CDR3 region: CASSLAAVGGDTQYF. The DNA for the CDR3 is TGTGCCAGCAGCTTAGCGGCCGTTGGGGGAGATACGCAGTATTTT. The chain recombines TRBV7-2 with TRBJ2-3; either TRBD1 or TRBD2 may supply D (5 bases each). CDR3 size: 15 residues. The V gene lost 0 bases and the J gene lost 5 bases, with 12 bases spanning the gap. CDR1 is SGHTA, CDR2 FQGNSA, per germline. Based on the CDR3 plus reference TRBV7-2 and TRBJ2-3, the full variable domain is GAGVSQSPSNKVTEKGKDVELRCDPISGHTALYWYRQSLGQGLEFLIYFQGNSAPDKSGLPSDRFSAERTGGSVSTLTIQRTQQEDSAVYLCASSLAAVGGDTQYFGPGTRLTVL.